This entry lists 2 T cell receptor beta chains sequenced from one sample in a study of T cells after yellow fever vaccination. TCRdb re-called the 5' RACE reads with MiXCR, one entry per CDR3 protein. The sample gives around 340,000 distinct CDR3 sequences, 8% to 10% of which show up once; roughly 18% is in the top ten. Sequences were derived from PBMCs, sampled on the day of the first yellow fever vaccination. The receptors were gathered from a man aged 18 to 29 who received the YFV17D yellow fever vaccine.

This clonotype was detected ten times or more. The chain joins TRBV18 to TRBJ2-5; no definite D call. CDR1 KGHSH and CDR2 LQKENI come from the germline V gene. Between the trimmed V and J ends, which lost 0 bases and 5 bases, there was a span of 7 bases. There are 13 residues in the CDR3. The CDR3 here is CASSPPWAETQYF. The CDR3 DNA sequence: TGTGCCAGCTCACCACCTTGGGCGGAGACCCAGTACTTC.

In its sample, this clonotype was seen a few times. The V call is TRBV30, the J call TRBJ2-5; the D gene is possibly TRBD1 (5 bases). Germline V gives CDR1 GTSNPN, CDR2 SVGIG (reference sequence). The germline V and J ends were trimmed by 3 bases and 5 bases, with 13 bases remaining between them. This CDR3 has 13 amino acids. CDR3 protein: CAWRQGFWETQYF. Here the CDR3 DNA reads TGTGCCTGGAGGCAGGGATTTTGGGAGACCCAGTACTTC.